The 26 T cell receptor beta chains in this list originate from one sample, sequenced in a study of chemoradiotherapy in HPV16-positive cancers. Clones were read by immunoSEQ multiplex PCR, and TCRdb kept only the in-frame ones, dropping some. The table includes 9,500 to 13,000 clones, approximately 80% detected once. Sequenced here: tumor tissue, sampled from a patient who underwent chemoradiotherapy. The source of these receptors is a human donor with HPV-associated anogenital cancer.

The chain is built from TRBV5-5 and TRBJ2-1; D call uncertain. This CDR3 is 12 amino acids long. Germline CDR1 is SGHKS and CDR2 is YYEKEE (reference sequence). Trimming took off 3 bases at V and 3 bases at J, with 4 bases between the two ends. The CDR3 DNA follows: TGTGCCAGCAGCTCGGACTACAATGAGCAGTTCTTC. This sequence encodes CASSSDYNEQFF.

This clone came up a few times. The chain combines TRBV5-4 with TRBJ2-1; 12 bases are a match to TRBD2. This CDR3 has 14 amino acids. The J segment lost 11 bases and the V segment lost 4 bases, leaving 7 bases of the junction unmatched. Germline loops: CDR1 SGHNT, CDR2 YYREEE (reference sequence). CDR3 coding DNA: TGTGCCAGCAGCCCCGGGACTAGCGGGCCGAAGCAGTTCTTC. Translating gives CASSPGTSGPKQFF.

This clone was seen just once. The chain uses TRBV4-1 and TRBJ2-5; D is uncertain. Between the trimmed V and J ends, which lost 4 bases and 4 bases, there was a span of 7 bases. The CDR3 totals 12 residues. CDR1 and CDR2 (germline): MGHRA, YSYEKL. The CDR3 reads CASSLDGETQYF. CDR3 DNA: TGCGCCAGCAGCCTCGACGGAGAGACCCAGTACTTC.

The chain combines TRBV5-1 with TRBJ1-3; TRBD1 agrees at 7 bases. The CDR3 length is 15 residues. V lost 3 bases and J lost 0; bases outside the gene matches: 3. Germline V gene sequence: CDR1 SGHRS, CDR2 YFSETQ. This CDR3 is CASSSGQSSGNTIYF. In DNA, the CDR3 is TGCGCCAGCAGCTCGGGACAGAGCTCTGGAAACACCATATATTTT.

The chain has TRBV19 and TRBJ2-7, with TRBD2 matching 7 bases. This CDR3 contains 13 residues. Germline assignment: CDR1 LNHDA and CDR2 SQIVND (reference sequence). The trim removed 4 bases at V and 4 bases at J, leaving 4 bases unmatched. The CDR3 DNA reads TGTGCCAGTAGTAGCGGGGGTAGGTACGAGCAGTACTTC. Its protein product is CASSSGGRYEQYF.

The CDR3 loop is CASSLGRTYNEQFF. In nucleotides, the CDR3 is TGTGCCAGCAGCTTAGGCAGAACCTACAATGAGCAGTTCTTC. The V and J genes are TRBV7-9 and TRBJ2-1, with D hard to call. Trimming left V 1 base short and J 2 bases short, with 6 bases between. Germline CDR1 reads SEHNR; CDR2 reads FQNEAQ (reference sequence). There are 14 residues in the CDR3.

V usage is TRBV5-8 and J usage is TRBJ1-2; D gene uncertain. Trimming took off 0 bases at V and 1 base at J, with 7 bases between the two ends. CDR1 is SGHTS, CDR2 YDEGEE, per germline. This CDR3 spans 14 amino acids. CDR3 residues: CASSLDPGNYGYTF. CDR3 sequence (DNA): TGTGCCAGCAGCTTGGATCCGGGTAACTATGGCTACACCTTC.

The CDR3 DNA follows: TGCAGCGTTACGCGTGCAGGGGGCAATTCGCGGGGCTACACCTTC. As protein: CSVTRAGGNSRGYTF. This chain connects TRBV29-1 to TRBJ1-2, with TRBD1 matching 8 bases. Germline values: CDR1 SQVTM, CDR2 ANQGSEA. There are 15 residues in the CDR3. After removal of 5 bases from V and 8 bases from J, the junction contained 16 bases not matched to a gene.

This chain links TRBV7-2 with TRBJ2-1, with D maybe TRBD2 (5 bases). V was shortened by 7 bases and J by 4 bases, with 17 bases between the two germline ends. The length of the CDR3 is 15 residues. Germline V CDR1 and CDR2: SGHTA, FQGNSA. The CDR3 DNA is TGTGCCAGCACCGAGAGAGGGCTGCCTTACAATGAGCAGTTCTTC. Its protein product is CASTERGLPYNEQFF.

The V call is TRBV4-1, the J call TRBJ2-3; 10 bases agree with TRBD2. The V gene's germline CDR1 is MGHRA and CDR2 YSYEKL. V shed 4 bases, J shed 5 bases, and the junction held 3 bases outside the gene matches. This CDR3 has 14 residues. CDR3 DNA sequence: TGCGCCAGCAGCCCGGGGACTAGCGAAGATACGCAGTATTTT. Translating gives CASSPGTSEDTQYF.

The rearrangement uses TRBV18 and TRBJ1-2; D not resolved. The CDR3 has 13 residues. CDR1 and CDR2 from the germline V gene are KGHSH and LQKENI. V shed 5 bases and J shed 4 bases, with 11 bases lying between them. The CDR3 DNA sequence: TGTGCCAGCTCAGCCGACACCGCCTATGGCTACACCTTC. Translation: CASSADTAYGYTF.

This chain uses TRBV15 with TRBJ2-2; TRBD2 might be the D (5 bases). V lost 4 bases and J 5 bases, leaving 11 bases between the germline ends. The CDR3 consists of 14 residues. Per the germline V gene, CDR1 is LNHNV and CDR2 is YYDKDF (reference sequence). CDR3 amino acids: CATSTGLLTGELFF. CDR3 bases: TGTGCCACCAGCACAGGACTCCTAACCGGGGAGCTGTTTTTT.

V and J are TRBV27 and TRBJ1-5; no clear D. The CDR3 loop spans 14 amino acids. Trimming stripped 4 bases from V and 0 bases from J, with 7 bases between. Germline V gives CDR1 MNHEY, CDR2 SMNVEV (reference sequence). For the CDR3, the DNA is TGTGCCAGCAGTTACGGCTATAGCAATCAGCCCCAGCATTTT. Its translation: CASSYGYSNQPQHF.

This chain connects TRBV12-5 to TRBJ1-1; no clear D. The CDR3 is made up of 16 amino acids. The V gene lost 0 bases and the J gene lost 0 bases, with 11 bases spanning the gap. Per germline, CDR1 LGHNT and CDR2 FRNRAP. The CDR3 sequence is CASGLVLWGLNTEAFF. CDR3 bases: TGTGCTAGTGGTTTGGTACTATGGGGTCTGAACACTGAAGCTTTCTTT.

V gene TRBV18 combines with J gene TRBJ1-3; D may be TRBD1 (5 bases). Germline V gives CDR1 KGHSH, CDR2 LQKENI. The CDR3 extends over 15 amino acids. The V end lost 3 bases, the J end lost 0 bases, and 9 bases lay between the germline ends. Written as DNA, the CDR3 is TGTGCCAGCTCACCGGGGGGTGCCTCTGGAAACACCATATATTTT. This codes for CASSPGGASGNTIYF.

V is TRBV2 and J is TRBJ2-5; 13 positions match TRBD2. V gave up 4 bases and J gave up 5 bases; unmatched junction bases: 7. Germline lookup yields CDR1 SNHLY and CDR2 FYNNEI. The CDR3 length is 16 residues. The CDR3 coding sequence is TGTGCCAGCAGTGGGACTAGCGGGGGCTCCCGGGAGACCCAGTACTTC. This gives the protein CASSGTSGGSRETQYF.

This rearrangement joins TRBV18 to TRBJ2-2; no definite D call. This CDR3 has 14 residues. Trimming removed 5 bases at V and 5 bases at J, with 12 bases between. CDR1 is KGHSH, CDR2 LQKENI, per germline. The CDR3 protein is CASSSSWGTGELFF. DNA of the CDR3: TGTGCCAGCTCAAGTTCTTGGGGTACCGGGGAGCTGTTTTTT.

The chain carries TRBV6-4 and TRBJ1-5; D uncertain. This CDR3 comprises 17 residues. V was clipped by 2 bases and J by 2 bases, with 16 bases between them. CDR1 is MRHNA, CDR2 SNTAGT, per germline. For the CDR3, the DNA is TGTGCCAGCAGTGACCGGACGGAGACGAGGCGCAATCAGCCCCAGCATTTT. The encoded protein is CASSDRTETRRNQPQHF.

This chain links TRBV5-1 with TRBJ1-5; D remains ambiguous. The V end was cut by 0 bases, the J end by 5 bases, with 12 bases between. Germline-derived CDR1 and CDR2 are SGHRS and YFSETQ. The CDR3 covers 15 residues. CDR3 bases: TGCGCCAGCAGCTTGGGGGGTACGGCGGATCAGCCCCAGCATTTT. Translation: CASSLGGTADQPQHF.

V and J are TRBV5-1 and TRBJ1-2; no definite D call. V lost 4 bases, J lost 8 bases, and 12 bases lay in between. Germline lookup yields CDR1 SGHRS and CDR2 YFSETQ. The CDR3 extends over 12 amino acids. CDR3: CASSPDITGYTF. The CDR3 DNA is TGCGCCAGCAGCCCAGACATCACCGGCTACACCTTC.

J is TRBJ1-5 and V is TRBV18; a weak D match, TRBD1 (5 bases). CDR1 KGHSH and CDR2 LQKENI come from the germline V gene. This CDR3 is 14 amino acids long. The V gene lost 6 bases and the J gene lost 6 bases, with 15 bases spanning the gap. CDR3 bases: TGTGCCAGCTCTCCCGGGGAGGGGCGTCAGCCCCAGCATTTT. It codes for CASSPGEGRQPQHF.

This chain connects TRBV6-1 to TRBJ1-6, with no clear D. Germline V gene lookup returns CDR1 MNHNS and CDR2 SASEGT. Trimming stripped 5 bases from V and 13 bases from J, with 15 bases between. CDR3 size: 13 residues. The CDR3 coding sequence is TGTGCCAGCAGTCCACTCGGGGATCTGCCCCTCCACTTT. It translates to CASSPLGDLPLHF.

This clone has just one count. The rearrangement joins TRBV5-6 to TRBJ1-1, with a tentative D call TRBD1 (6 bases). Trimming took 2 bases from V and 1 from J, leaving 12 bases between them. Per germline, CDR1 SGHDT and CDR2 YYEEEE. CDR3 length: 15 residues. The CDR3 spells CASSFRGVGNTEAFF. Here the CDR3 DNA reads TGTGCCAGCAGCTTCAGGGGCGTTGGGAACACTGAAGCTTTCTTT.

The chain carries TRBV27 and TRBJ2-3, with TRBD2 identical over 7 bases. The CDR3 covers 15 residues. CDR1 is MNHEY, CDR2 SMNVEV, per germline (reference sequence). The ends lost 3 bases at V and 8 bases at J; junction bases unmatched: 11. Here the CDR3 reads CASSLTLSGGFTQYF. The CDR3 DNA reads as TGTGCCAGCAGTTTGACGTTATCGGGGGGATTTACGCAGTATTTT.

This CDR3 is CASSPANRKAFSEAFF. The DNA of the CDR3 is TGTGCCAGCAGCCCAGCAAATAGGAAAGCGTTCTCTGAAGCTTTCTTT. This sequence joins TRBV5-4 and TRBJ1-1; D is uncertain. Trimming stripped 4 bases from V and 6 bases from J, with 22 bases between. The CDR3 is made up of 16 amino acids. Germline CDR1 SGHNT, CDR2 YYREEE (reference sequence).

This chain joins TRBV4-1 and TRBJ1-2; D perhaps matches TRBD1 (5 bases). CDR3 length: 13 residues. With 1 base removed from V and 2 bases from J, the gap between germline ends came to 5 bases. From germline, CDR1 is MGHRA and CDR2 YSYEKL. CDR3 sequence reads: CASSQGQNYGYTF. The CDR3 bases are TGCGCCAGCAGCCAAGGACAGAACTATGGCTACACCTTC.